This TCR beta chain appears in the sequencing data of a study of blood T cell repertoires in COVID-19. Original processing methods: Reference gene primers were amplified, and this amplification served to estimate nucleated cell counts. Clones were sequenced by immunoSEQ multiplex PCR, and TCRdb holds only the in-frame ones, with some missing. V, J and clone size were drawn from that table, and D and trimming were deduced from the DNA. Among roughly 250,000 clones, roughly 80% were seen once, and the ten largest hold roughly 12%. The CDR3 length is 16 residues. V lost 0 bases to trimming and J lost 3 bases; unmatched junction nucleotides: 3. Germline-derived CDR1 and CDR2 are SGDLS and YYNGEE. This clone was recorded only once.

The receptor was isolated from a woman between 55 and 75 years old with active or convalescent COVID-19. The chain carries TRBV9 and TRBJ2-1, with 10 bases that match TRBD2. The sequenced sample was peripheral blood. CDR3 sequence: CASSVGSSGGYNEQFF. The DNA for the CDR3 is TGTGCCAGCAGCGTAGGGTCTAGCGGGGGCTACAATGAGCAGTTCTTC.